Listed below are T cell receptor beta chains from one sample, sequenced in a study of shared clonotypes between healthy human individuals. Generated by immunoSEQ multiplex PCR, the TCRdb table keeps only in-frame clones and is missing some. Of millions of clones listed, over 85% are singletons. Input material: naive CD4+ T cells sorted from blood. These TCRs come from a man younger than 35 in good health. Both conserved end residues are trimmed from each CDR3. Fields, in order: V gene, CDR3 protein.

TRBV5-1	ASSSTGGSTGELF
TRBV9	ASSVSSGRVTGELF
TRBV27	ASRVSGANVLT
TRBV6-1	ATNWRSSYNEQF
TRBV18	ASSQGQGVLQPQH
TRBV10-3	AISESGTSNEKLF
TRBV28	ASRDPDRVEGGYT
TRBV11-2	ASSSGVRETQY
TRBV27	ASSLSKGQPQH
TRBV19	ASSGGTSGGNNEQF